These T cell receptor beta chains were read from a single sample in a study of T cells in Graves' hyperthyroidism and ophthalmopathy. In TCRdb, the multiplex PCR reads were re-called with MiXCR into one record per CDR3 protein. The sample yields roughly 420,000 distinct CDR3 sequences, approximately 14% seen once. Sequenced input: blood. These receptors were taken from a woman aged 18-29 years with Graves' hyperthyroidism. CDR3s include the opening cysteine and the closing phenylalanine or tryptophan. The order of the fields is D gene, V gene, clone size, J gene, CDR3 DNA, CDR3 protein. The D gene is left open where the match is weak. Only part of the rows carry a size: once, few, many, or a class if the clone is expanded.

D: -; V: TRBV20-1; size: -; J: TRBJ2-1; DNA: TGCAGTGCTAGAGATCCGAGGTTTGCGTCCTACAATGAGCAGTTCTTC; CDR3: CSARDPRFASYNEQFF
D: TRBD2; V: TRBV28; size: many; J: TRBJ2-7; DNA: TGTGCCAGCAGTCCGGGGACTAGCGGGATGAGGAGCTACGAGCAGTACTTC; CDR3: CASSPGTSGMRSYEQYF
D: -; V: TRBV12-3/TRBV12-4; size: few; J: TRBJ1-6; DNA: TGTGCCAGCAGCCCCCGAGGGCTGGGGGGTTCACCCCTCCACTTT; CDR3: CASSPRGLGGSPLHF
D: -; V: TRBV4-3; size: -; J: TRBJ2-5; DNA: TGCGCCAGCAGCCAAGGCATGACGGGGAGCCAAGAGACCCAGTACTTC; CDR3: CASSQGMTGSQETQYF
D: -; V: TRBV6-1; size: many; J: TRBJ2-5; DNA: TGTGCCAGCAGCCAACACAGGGGACTGGGACAAGAGACCCAGTACTTC; CDR3: CASSQHRGLGQETQYF
D: -; V: TRBV29-1; size: few; J: TRBJ2-5; DNA: TGCAGCGTTGACCGGCAGGGGATAGAGACCCAGTACTTC; CDR3: CSVDRQGIETQYF
D: -; V: TRBV4-1; size: many; J: TRBJ1-5; DNA: TGCGCCAGCAGCCAAGTGGGTCGCACGGTCGGCAATCAGCCCCAGCATTTT; CDR3: CASSQVGRTVGNQPQHF
D: -; V: TRBV6-5; size: few; J: TRBJ1-6; DNA: TGTGCCAGCAGTTCCCTCCCCATCCCCGGGGGGGATTCACCCCTCCACTTT; CDR3: CASSSLPIPGGDSPLHF
D: -; V: TRBV6-2/TRBV6-3; size: once; J: TRBJ2-5; DNA: TGTGCCAGCAGTCGGGGACCAGCGGGTTCTAAAGAGACCCAGTACTTC; CDR3: CASSRGPAGSKETQYF
D: TRBD1; V: TRBV6-1; size: many; J: TRBJ1-2; DNA: TGTGCCAGCAGACCCTTCAGCGACAGGGTTTACGGGTATGGCTACACCTTC; CDR3: CASRPFSDRVYGYGYTF